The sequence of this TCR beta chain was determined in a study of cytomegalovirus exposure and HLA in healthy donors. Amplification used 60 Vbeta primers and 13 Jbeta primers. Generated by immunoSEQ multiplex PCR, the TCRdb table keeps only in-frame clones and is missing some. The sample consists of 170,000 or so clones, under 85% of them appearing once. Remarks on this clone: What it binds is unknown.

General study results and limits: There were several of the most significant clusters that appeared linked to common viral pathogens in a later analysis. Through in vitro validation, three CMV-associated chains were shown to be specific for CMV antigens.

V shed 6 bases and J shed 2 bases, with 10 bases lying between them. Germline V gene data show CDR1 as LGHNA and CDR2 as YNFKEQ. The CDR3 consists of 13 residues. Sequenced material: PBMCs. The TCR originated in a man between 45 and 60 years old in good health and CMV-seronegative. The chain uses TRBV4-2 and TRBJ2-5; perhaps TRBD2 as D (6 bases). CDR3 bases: TGTGCCAGCAGTCGTGCGGGACAAGAGACCCAGTACTTC. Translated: CASSRAGQETQYF.